This T cell receptor beta chain appears in the sequencing data of a study of T cell repertoires in aging, cancer and after chemotherapy. Overall study context: Healthy donor repertoires were recorded over several months to years and showed clear clonal overlap. Overall study findings and caveats: Age-matched healthy donors had significantly more diverse, less clonal blood TCR repertoires than untreated cancer patients. In cancer patients, declining TCR diversity with age involved lost richness and lost evenness. These repertoire data do not allow conclusions about immunological memory after chemotherapy.

The template was genomic DNA from peripheral blood, not RNA. With respect to this clonotype: What it binds is not known.

Multiplex touch-down PCR with TRB-A/B primers amplified rearranged V-D-J TRB sequences. TCRdb re-analysed the multiplex PCR reads in MiXCR, keeping a single row per CDR3 protein. The sample includes about 8,700 distinct CDR3 sequences, around 57% of them seen just once. CDR3 size: 14 residues. The V and J ends lost 3 bases and 6 bases respectively, with 15 bases between them. CDR1 GTSNPN and CDR2 SVGIG come from the germline V gene (reference sequence). The J gene is TRBJ1-5, the V gene TRBV30; TRBD1 might be the D (6 bases). Sequenced input: blood. The TCR originated in a human donor in good health. Here the CDR3 reads CAWSTGTSSQPQHF. CDR3 bases: TGTGCCTGGAGCACCGGGACATCCTCTCAGCCCCAGCATTTT.